The sequence of this T cell receptor beta chain was determined in a study of blood T cell repertoires in COVID-19. Study details: The United States, Italy and Spain were the sources of the acute and convalescent COVID-19 samples.

The V end was cut by 5 bases, the J end by 4 bases, with 14 bases between. This CDR3 spans 14 amino acids. Germline lookup yields CDR1 SGHTA and CDR2 FQGTGA. Here immunoSEQ multiplex PCR was the method, and the copy in TCRdb shows in-frame clones only, minus some. The profile shows 64,000 or so clones, approximately 86% of them singletons. The sequence was collected from a man between 40 and 49 years old with acute or convalescent COVID-19. J is TRBJ1-2 and V is TRBV7-3, with D uncertain. The source material was peripheral blood. CDR3 DNA sequence: TGTGCCAGCAGCCCTGGAGGCCGGCCCTATGGCTACACCTTC. Protein product: CASSPGGRPYGYTF.